This T cell receptor beta chain came from a study of T cell responses to AZD1222 COVID-19 vaccine (dated by TCRdb to the early 2020s). As for the study more broadly: TCR sequencing covered fewer than 250 trial participants: roughly 200 given two doses of AZD1222 and approximately 26 given two doses of MenACWY control vaccine. Trial participants were enrolled into age subgroups of 18-55, 56-69 and 70-plus years, which contained approximately 150, 28 and 58 TCR-sequenced participants, respectively.

To note about this clone: There is no known antigen for this receptor. There are no base qualities to consult, and no much larger clone falls within one base.

The CDR3 regions of human TCRbeta chains were analyzed by immunosequencing. Per the original workflow: Repertoire TCRs were checked for matches against a reference library of SARS-CoV-2-specific TCRs that had been generated using the MIRA antigen-specificity platform. Breadth was defined as the fraction of unique TCRs that were SARS-CoV-2-associated, and depth was defined as the fraction of total T cells that were SARS-CoV-2-associated. Using the MIRA data, each spike-specific TCR was mapped to the spike region that the TCR reacts to and placed in a CD4 or CD8 class. Log10-transformed breadth and depth values were compared by one-way ANOVA with Sidak's multiple comparisons tests. The source is immuneACCESS, and TCRdb retained only in-frame sequences with V and J called. Part of the clones is not carried over; for the studies checked, unresolved V genes explain less than half of this, and the remainder is unexplained. Clone size and the V and J calls come from that table; the DNA yielded D and trimming. Here the sample has just over 150,000 clones; about 88% occur a single time. The top ten clonotypes cover just under 7% of the sample.

Reading from cysteine to phenylalanine, the CDR3 counts 13 amino acids. The sequence is cut down to CDR3 DNA, 39 bases in frame from base 1. As encoded in the germline V gene (reference sequence), CDR1 is MNHEY while CDR2 is SMNVEV. V loses 6 bases at its end and J loses 6 bases; junction bases beyond the gene matches: 1. The intended sense of this specimen's time point label: sample from adult after SARS-CoV-2 infection, after symptom onset. A couple of convalescent COVID-19 patients, sampled after symptom onset from adults with prior SARS-CoV-2 infection, were also TCR-sequenced for comparison. General study outcomes and caveats: Reportedly, close to half of the unique spike-specific TCRs recognized epitopes lying outside the regions that are mutated in the B.1.351 and B.1.1.7 variants. Because no day 14 peak-response samples were available, repertoires were characterized only after the peak T cell response. Conclusions about previously exposed vaccinees are limited because only five or six AZD1222 recipients were SARS-CoV-2 seropositive at baseline. The 56-69-year group was small, and its depth increase did not reach significance, likely because of low power. CD4 TCRs associated with the vaccine covered the entire spike protein, and the dominant responses were in regions 160-218 and 743-854. After two AZD1222 doses, spike-specific TCR breadth and depth were significantly higher than at day 0 and than in MenACWY recipients. Most participants were white British and females outnumbered males, and the authors suggested that clonal diversity may have been underestimated.

This sequence originates from an adult who had recovered from COVID-19. Sequenced material: peripheral blood, taken after recovery from COVID-19. The chain is made from TRBV27 and TRBJ1-4; TRBD1 lines up with 10 middle nucleotides. The CDR3 amino acid sequence is: CASRDRGDEKLFF. Here is the DNA: TGTGCCAGCAGGGACAGGGGGGATGAAAAACTGTTTTTT. When the CDR3 is completed using the reference TRBV27 and TRBJ1-4 genes on either side, the full variable domain is EAQVTQNPRYLITVTGKKLTVTCSQNMNHEYMSWYRQDPGLGLRQIYYSMNVEVTDKGDVPEGYKVSRKEKRNFPLILESPSPNQTSLYFCASRDRGDEKLFFGSGTQLSVL.